This T cell receptor (beta chain) emerged from a study of shared clonotypes between healthy human individuals. Findings and caveats of the study: Clonotype sharing among donors, it was expected, would be affected by sequencing depth. Generally, naive subsets came out with larger estimated richness than memory subsets.

The repertoire was sequenced with immunoSEQ multiplex PCR; TCRdb's copy has only in-frame clones and lacks some. The sample shows about 2 million clones, 85% to 95% of them seen only once. A note on this clone: Its antigen is still unknown.

This CDR3 contains 13 residues. The V gene lost 2 bases and the J gene lost 3 bases, with 7 bases spanning the gap. Germline V gene data show CDR1 as MNHEY and CDR2 as SVGAGI. Naive CD8 cells were CD45RO-negative, positively selected for CCR7, excluding terminally differentiated effector memory CD45RA+ cells. This sequence was found in a man aged 18-30 years in good health. This chain links TRBV6-5 with TRBJ2-5; unclear D gene. Sequences were obtained from naive CD8+ T cells sorted from blood. The CDR3 DNA sequence: TGTGCCAGCAGTTACGCGGAAGAAGAGACCCAGTACTTC. It specifies CASSYAEEETQYF.